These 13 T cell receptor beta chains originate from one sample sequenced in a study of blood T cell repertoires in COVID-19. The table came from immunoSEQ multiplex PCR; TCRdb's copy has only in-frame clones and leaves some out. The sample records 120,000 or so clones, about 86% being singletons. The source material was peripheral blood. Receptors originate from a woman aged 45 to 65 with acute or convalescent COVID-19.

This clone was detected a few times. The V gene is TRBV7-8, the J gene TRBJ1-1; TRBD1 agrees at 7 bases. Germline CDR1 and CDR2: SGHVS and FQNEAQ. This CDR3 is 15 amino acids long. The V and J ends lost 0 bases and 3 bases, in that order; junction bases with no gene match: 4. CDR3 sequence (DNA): TGTGCCAGCAGCTTAGCAATCGGGACAGACACTGAAGCTTTCTTT. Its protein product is CASSLAIGTDTEAFF.

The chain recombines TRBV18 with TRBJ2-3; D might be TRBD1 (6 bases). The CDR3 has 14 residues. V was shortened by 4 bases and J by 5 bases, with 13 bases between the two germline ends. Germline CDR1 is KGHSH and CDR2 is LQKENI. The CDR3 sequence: CASSQTTGLDTQYF. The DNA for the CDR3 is TGTGCCAGCTCACAAACCACAGGGTTAGATACGCAGTATTTT.

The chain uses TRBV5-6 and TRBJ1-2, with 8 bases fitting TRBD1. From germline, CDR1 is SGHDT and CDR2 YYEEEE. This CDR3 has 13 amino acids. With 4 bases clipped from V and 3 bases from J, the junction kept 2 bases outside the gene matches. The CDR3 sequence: CASSPDRDYGYTF. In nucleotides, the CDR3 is TGTGCCAGCAGCCCGGACAGGGACTATGGCTACACCTTC.

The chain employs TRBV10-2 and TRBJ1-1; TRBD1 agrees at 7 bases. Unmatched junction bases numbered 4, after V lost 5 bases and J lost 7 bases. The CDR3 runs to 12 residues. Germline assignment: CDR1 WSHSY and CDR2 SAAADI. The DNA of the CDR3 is TGCGCCAGCAGTTTGGGACAGAGTGAAGCTTTCTTT. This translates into CASSLGQSEAFF.

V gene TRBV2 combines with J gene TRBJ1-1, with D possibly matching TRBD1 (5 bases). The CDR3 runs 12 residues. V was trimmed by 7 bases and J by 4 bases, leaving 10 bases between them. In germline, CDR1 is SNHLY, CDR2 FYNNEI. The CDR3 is CASNVGGTEAFF. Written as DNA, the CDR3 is TGTGCCAGCAACGTGGGGGGCACTGAAGCTTTCTTT. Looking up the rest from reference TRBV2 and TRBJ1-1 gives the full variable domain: EPEVTQTPSHQVTQMGQEVILRCVPISNHLYFYWYRQILGQKVEFLVSFYNNEISEKSEIFDDQFSVERPDGSNFTLKIRSTKLEDSAMYFCASNVGGTEAFFGQGTRLTVV.

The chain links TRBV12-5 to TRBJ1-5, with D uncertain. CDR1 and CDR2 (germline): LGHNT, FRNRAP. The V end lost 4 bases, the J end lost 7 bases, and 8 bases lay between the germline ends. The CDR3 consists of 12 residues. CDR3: CASGSRSQPQHF. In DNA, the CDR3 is TGTGCTAGTGGTTCGCGGAGCCAGCCCCAGCATTTT.

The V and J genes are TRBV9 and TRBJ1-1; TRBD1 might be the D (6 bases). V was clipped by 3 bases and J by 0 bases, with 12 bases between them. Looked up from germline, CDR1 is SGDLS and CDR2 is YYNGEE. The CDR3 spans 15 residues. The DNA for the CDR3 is TGTGCCAGCAGCGCGGGACAACCGGTGAACACTGAAGCTTTCTTT. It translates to CASSAGQPVNTEAFF.

The CDR3 loop reads CASRGTTRHEQFF. CDR3 nucleotides: TGTGCCAGCAGGGGGACAACCAGGCATGAGCAGTTCTTC. The chain is built from TRBV14 and TRBJ2-1; the D gene is possibly TRBD1 (6 bases). V lost 6 bases, J lost 8 bases, and 14 bases lay in between. The CDR3 is made up of 13 amino acids. Germline V gene lookup returns CDR1 SGHDN and CDR2 FVKESK.

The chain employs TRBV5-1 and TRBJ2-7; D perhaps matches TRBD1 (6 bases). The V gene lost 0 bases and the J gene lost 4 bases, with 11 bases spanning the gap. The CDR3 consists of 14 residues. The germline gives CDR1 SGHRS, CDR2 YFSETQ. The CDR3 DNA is TGCGCCAGCAGCTTGGGGGGGCCAGAGTACGAGCAGTACTTC. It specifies CASSLGGPEYEQYF.

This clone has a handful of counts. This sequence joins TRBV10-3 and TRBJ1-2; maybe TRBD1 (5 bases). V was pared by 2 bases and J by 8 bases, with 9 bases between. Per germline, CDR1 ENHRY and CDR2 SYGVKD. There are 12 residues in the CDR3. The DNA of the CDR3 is TGTGCCATCAGTGAGAAGGAGGGGGGCTACACCTTC. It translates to CAISEKEGGYTF.

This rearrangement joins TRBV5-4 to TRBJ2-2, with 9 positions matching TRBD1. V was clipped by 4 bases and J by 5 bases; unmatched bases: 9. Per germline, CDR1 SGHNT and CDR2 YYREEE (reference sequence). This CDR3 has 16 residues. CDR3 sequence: CASSLEGTGLTGELFF. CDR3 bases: TGTGCCAGCAGCCTAGAAGGGACAGGGTTAACCGGGGAGCTGTTTTTT.

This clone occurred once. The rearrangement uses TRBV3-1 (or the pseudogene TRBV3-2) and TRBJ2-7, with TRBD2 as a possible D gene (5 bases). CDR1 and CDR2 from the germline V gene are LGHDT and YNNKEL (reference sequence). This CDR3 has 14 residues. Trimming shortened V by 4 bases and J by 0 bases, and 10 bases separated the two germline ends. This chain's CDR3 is CASSPRGLSYEQYF. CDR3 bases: TGTGCCAGCAGCCCTAGAGGGCTCTCCTACGAGCAGTACTTC.

In DNA, the CDR3 is TGCGCCAGCAGCTACCGGGACAGGGGTGAAAAACTGTTTTTT. This sequence encodes CASSYRDRGEKLFF. V gene TRBV5-1 combines with J gene TRBJ1-4; TRBD1 agrees at 10 bases. V lost 3 bases and J lost 7; bases outside the gene matches: 3. The CDR3 covers 14 residues. Germline V gene sequence: CDR1 SGHRS, CDR2 YFSETQ. The variable domain in full, completed from reference TRBV5-1 and TRBJ1-4, reads KAGVTQTPRYLIKTRGQQVTLSCSPISGHRSVSWYQQTPGQGLQFLFEYFSETQRNKGNFPGRFSGRQFSNSRSEMNVSTLELGDSALYLCASSYRDRGEKLFFGSGTQLSVL.